Below, 22 T cell receptor beta chains from the same sample are listed, as sequenced in a study of blood T cell repertoires in COVID-19 (dated by TCRdb to the early 2020s). Receptors were amplified or captured by the immunoSEQ multiplex PCR assay. TCRdb retrieved this table from immuneACCESS and kept in-frame rearrangements only. Not all clones are present; in checked studies, unresolved V genes account for under half, and no reason is known for the remainder. The sample contains 70,000 or so clones, about 69% of them found a single time. Roughly 20% of the sample belongs to the ten largest clones. The source material was peripheral blood. Source of these receptors: a man aged 70 or older with acute or convalescent COVID-19.

The chain recombines TRBV28 with TRBJ2-5; TRBD2 agrees at 14 bases. This CDR3 has 16 amino acids. In germline, CDR1 is MDHEN, CDR2 SYDVKM. V lost 4 bases to trimming and J lost 2 bases; unmatched junction nucleotides: 3. DNA for the CDR3: TGTGCCAGCAGTTCGGGACTAGCGGGAGTTCAAGAGACCCAGTACTTC. Its translation is CASSSGLAGVQETQYF.

This chain links TRBV28 with TRBJ2-2; D is undetermined. CDR3 size: 15 residues. The V gene lost 6 bases and the J gene lost 2 bases, with 13 bases spanning the gap. CDR1 is MDHEN, CDR2 SYDVKM, per germline. CDR3 DNA sequence: TGTGCCAGCAGCCTACCGACTGCAAACACCGGGGAGCTGTTTTTT. It translates to CASSLPTANTGELFF.

This chain uses TRBV11-2 with TRBJ1-5; possibly TRBD1 for D (6 bases). This CDR3 comprises 15 residues. Germline CDR1 and CDR2: SGHAT and FQNNGV. Trimming cost V 0 bases and J 5 bases, with 11 bases left between them. The CDR3 nucleotides read TGTGCCAGCAGCTTAGATCTTTCAGGGGATCAGCCCCAGCATTTT. This sequence encodes CASSLDLSGDQPQHF.

The V call is TRBV6-5, the J call TRBJ2-3, with no clear D. The V and J ends lost 7 bases and 7 bases respectively, with 15 bases between them. The CDR3 length is 13 residues. In germline, CDR1 is MNHEY, CDR2 SVGAGI. CDR3 sequence reads: CASTTTVDYTQYF. The DNA of the CDR3 is TGTGCCAGCACCACGACGGTCGACTATACGCAGTATTTT.

The chain couples TRBV5-4 to TRBJ1-2; a weak D match, TRBD1 (5 bases). The germline CDR1 and CDR2 sequences are SGHNT and YYREEE (reference sequence). Between the trimmed V and J ends, which lost 6 bases and 4 bases, there was a span of 19 bases. The CDR3 consists of 15 residues. The CDR3 nucleotides are TGTGCCAGCAAACTATACGGGGGGGGTTCCTATGGCTACACCTTC. The encoded protein is CASKLYGGGSYGYTF.

The chain has TRBV18 and TRBJ2-7, with 10 bases matching TRBD1. V shed 3 bases and J 2 bases; nucleotides not matched to a gene: 7. The CDR3 has 16 amino acids. Per the germline V gene, CDR1 is KGHSH and CDR2 is LQKENI. This CDR3 reads CASSPSGQGTAYEQYF. DNA of the CDR3: TGTGCCAGCTCACCCTCGGGACAGGGGACCGCCTACGAGCAGTACTTC.

A single count supports this clone. The CDR3 reads CASRNPLEKLFF. DNA of the CDR3: TGTGCCAGCAGAAATCCTCTTGAGAAACTGTTTTTT. The V gene is TRBV28, the J gene TRBJ1-4; D remains unclear. Trimming stripped 6 bases from V and 11 bases from J, with 13 bases between. The germline V gene has CDR1 MDHEN and CDR2 SYDVKM. The CDR3 spans 12 residues. Full variable domain (outside the CDR3, taken from reference TRBV28 and TRBJ1-4): DVKVTQSSRYLVKRTGEKVFLECVQDMDHENMFWYRQDPGLGLRLIYFSYDVKMKEKGDIPEGYSVSREKKERFSLILESASTNQTSMYLCASRNPLEKLFFGSGTQLSVL.

The chain employs TRBV19 and TRBJ2-7; D remains unclear. This CDR3 comprises 13 residues. The germline V gene encodes CDR1 LNHDA and CDR2 SQIVND (reference sequence). V lost 1 base and J lost 6, with 10 bases in between. The CDR3 loop is CASSIAPYGEQYF. CDR3 nucleotide sequence: TGTGCCAGTAGTATAGCCCCCTATGGCGAGCAGTACTTC.

The chain recombines TRBV2 with TRBJ1-5; D possibly corresponds to TRBD1 (6 bases). Trimming cost V 7 bases and J 6 bases, with 13 bases left between them. The CDR3 is 13 amino acids. Germline V gene sequence: CDR1 SNHLY, CDR2 FYNNEI. The CDR3: CASNRDRSQPQHF. In DNA form, the CDR3 reads TGTGCCAGCAACAGGGATCGGAGTCAGCCCCAGCATTTT.

This clone was seen many times. V is TRBV3-1 (or the pseudogene TRBV3-2) and J is TRBJ2-1, with D perhaps matching TRBD2 (6 bases). CDR1 is LGHDT and CDR2 is YNNKEL in the germline V gene (reference sequence). The CDR3 contains 14 residues. V gave up 8 bases and J gave up 7 bases, with 18 bases separating them. The CDR3 nucleotides read TGTGCCAGCTCCCAGGCCGGGAGTAATAATGAGCAGTTCTTC. Protein product: CASSQAGSNNEQFF.

As regards this clone: One end of the junction fails to match germline, which may point to a read error. This chain uses TRBV5-6 with TRBJ2-2; 9 bases match TRBD1. This CDR3 comprises 12 residues. Germline values: CDR1 SGHDT, CDR2 YYEEEE. This CDR3 reads CASSFRQGGLFF. For the CDR3, the DNA is TGTGCCAGCAGCTTTCGACAGGGGGGGCTGTTTTTT. Looking up the rest from reference TRBV5-6 and TRBJ2-2 gives the full variable domain: DAGVTQSPTHLIKTRGQQVTLRCSPKSGHDTVSWYQQALGQGPQFIFQYYEEEERQRGNFPDRFSGHQFPNYSSELNVNALLLGDSALYLCASSFRQGGLFFGEGSRLTVL.

The chain employs TRBV18 and TRBJ1-2; TRBD1 agrees at 8 bases. In germline, CDR1 is KGHSH, CDR2 LQKENI. CDR3 length: 17 amino acids. V shed 5 bases, J shed 1 base, and the junction held 12 bases outside the gene matches. Written as DNA, the CDR3 is TGTGCCAGCTCAGCCGGGACAGGCGATACTGGTAACTATGGCTACACCTTC. Translated, it gives CASSAGTGDTGNYGYTF.

The V and J genes are TRBV18 and TRBJ2-7; TRBD1 matches 10 bases. Trimming removed 3 bases from V and 7 bases from J; junction bases left unmatched: 6. The CDR3 consists of 14 residues. From germline, CDR1 is KGHSH and CDR2 LQKENI. CDR3 DNA sequence: TGTGCCAGCTCACCGACAGGGGGCGCGGAGGAGCAGTACTTC. It translates to CASSPTGGAEEQYF. The whole variable domain, filled in from reference TRBV18 and TRBJ2-7, reads NAGVMQNPRHLVRRRGQEARLRCSPMKGHSHVYWYRQLPEEGLKFMVYLQKENIIDESGMPKERFSAEFPKEGPSILRIQQVVRGDSAAYFCASSPTGGAEEQYFGPGTRLTVT.

This clone is classed as medium-sized (0.01 to 0.1%). The gene calls are TRBV9 and TRBJ2-1, with 10 bases lining up with TRBD2. CDR3 length: 13 amino acids. V lost 2 bases and J lost 7; bases outside the gene matches: 0. Germline CDR1 is SGDLS and CDR2 is YYNGEE. The CDR3 loop reads CASSVTSGNEQFF. In nucleotides, the CDR3 is TGTGCCAGCAGCGTGACTAGCGGGAATGAGCAGTTCTTC.

This clone was picked up a small number of times. The chain has TRBV5-1 and TRBJ1-1; 10 positions match TRBD1. The CDR3 is made up of 15 amino acids. Germline V gives CDR1 SGHRS, CDR2 YFSETQ. The junction had 8 bases not matched to a gene; V was cut back by 4 bases and J by 5 bases. CDR3 DNA: TGCGCCAGCAGCGGACCGGGACAGGGGAGGACTGAAGCTTTCTTT. Translated: CASSGPGQGRTEAFF.

This clone was recorded at least ten times. The chain has TRBV29-1 and TRBJ1-1; D not certain. Trimming stripped 4 bases from V and 5 bases from J, with 14 bases between. The germline V gene has CDR1 SQVTM and CDR2 ANQGSEA. There are 13 residues in the CDR3. The CDR3 protein is CSVGSQLDTEAFF. The CDR3 DNA sequence: TGCAGCGTTGGATCACAGCTCGATACTGAAGCTTTCTTT.

Comment on this clone: A read error may produce the germline difference seen at one junction end. The genes are TRBV3-1 (or the pseudogene TRBV3-2) and TRBJ2-3; TRBD2 is a possible D gene (5 bases). The CDR3 has 12 amino acids. Germline V CDR1 and CDR2: LGHDT, YNNKEL (reference sequence). The CDR3 reads CASSRIATRLDF. As DNA, the CDR3 is TGTGCCAGCAGCCGAATAGCGACCCGCCTAGATTTT.

This clone has only a few counts. The V and J genes are TRBV7-8 and TRBJ2-3; D ambiguous. The V gene lost 0 bases and the J gene lost 2 bases, with 9 bases spanning the gap. Germline V gene data show CDR1 as SGHVS and CDR2 as FQNEAQ. The CDR3 covers 15 residues. The CDR3 loop is CASSLAGSDTDTQYF. In nucleotides, the CDR3 is TGTGCCAGCAGCTTAGCCGGGTCAGACACAGATACGCAGTATTTT.

This clone has a handful of counts. The chain is built from TRBV7-2 and TRBJ2-7; a weak D match, TRBD1 (6 bases). The CDR3 has 14 amino acids. Trimming shortened V by 4 bases and J by 2 bases, and 12 bases separated the two germline ends. CDR1 and CDR2 (germline): SGHTA, FQGNSA. The CDR3 bases are TGTGCCAGCAGCTGGACAGCGCTTGCCTACGAGCAGTACTTC. Residues: CASSWTALAYEQYF.

V gene TRBV28 combines with J gene TRBJ1-2; D may be TRBD1 (5 bases). The CDR3 consists of 14 residues. CDR1 is MDHEN and CDR2 is SYDVKM in the germline V gene. Trimming left V 11 bases short and J 4 bases short, with 20 bases between. This CDR3 reads CACFRQGIGYGYTF. In DNA, the CDR3 is TGTGCCTGCTTTCGGCAGGGCATCGGCTATGGCTACACCTTC.

The chain joins TRBV19 to TRBJ2-7, with D possibly TRBD2 on 6 matching bases. Trimming pared 5 bases from V and 2 bases from J, leaving 10 bases between. The CDR3 contains 13 residues. Looked up from germline, CDR1 is LNHDA and CDR2 is SQIVND (reference sequence). This CDR3 is CASSRGGAYEQYF. The CDR3 coding sequence is TGTGCCAGTAGTCGAGGAGGGGCCTACGAGCAGTACTTC.

The J gene is TRBJ1-4, the V gene TRBV5-1; 11 positions match TRBD1. V trimming: 3 bases; J trimming: 8 bases; junction bases outside the gene matches: 6. Per the germline V gene, CDR1 is SGHRS and CDR2 is YFSETQ. The CDR3 sequence is 15 residues long. The CDR3 bases are TGCGCCAGCAGCTCCGGACAGGGGGCTTGGGAAAAACTGTTTTTT. This encodes CASSSGQGAWEKLFF.